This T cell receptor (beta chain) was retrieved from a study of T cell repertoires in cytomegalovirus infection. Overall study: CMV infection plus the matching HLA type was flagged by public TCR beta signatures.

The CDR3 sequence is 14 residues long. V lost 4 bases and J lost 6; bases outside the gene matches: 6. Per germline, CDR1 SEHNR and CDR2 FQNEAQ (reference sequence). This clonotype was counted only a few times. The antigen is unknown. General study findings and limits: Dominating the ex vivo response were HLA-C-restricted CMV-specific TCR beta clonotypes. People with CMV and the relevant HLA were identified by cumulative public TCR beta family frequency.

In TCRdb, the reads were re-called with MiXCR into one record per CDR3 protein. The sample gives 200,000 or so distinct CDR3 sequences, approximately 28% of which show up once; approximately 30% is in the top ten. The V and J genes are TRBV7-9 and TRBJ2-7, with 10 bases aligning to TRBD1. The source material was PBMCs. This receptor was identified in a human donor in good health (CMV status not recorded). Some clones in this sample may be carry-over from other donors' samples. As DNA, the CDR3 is TGTGCCAGCAGCTCCCGACAGGGGGCTAGCGAGCAGTACTTC. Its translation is CASSSRQGASEQYF.